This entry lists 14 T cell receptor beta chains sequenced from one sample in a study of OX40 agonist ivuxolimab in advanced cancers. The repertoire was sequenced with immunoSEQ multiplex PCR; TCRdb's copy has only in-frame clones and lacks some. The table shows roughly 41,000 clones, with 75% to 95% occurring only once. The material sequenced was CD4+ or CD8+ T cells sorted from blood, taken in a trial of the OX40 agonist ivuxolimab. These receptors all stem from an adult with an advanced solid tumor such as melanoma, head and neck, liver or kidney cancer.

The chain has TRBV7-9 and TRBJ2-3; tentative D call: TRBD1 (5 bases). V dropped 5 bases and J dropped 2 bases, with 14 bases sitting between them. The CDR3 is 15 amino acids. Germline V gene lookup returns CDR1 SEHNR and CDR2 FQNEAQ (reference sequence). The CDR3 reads CASSQSTGATDTQYF. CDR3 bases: TGTGCCAGCAGCCAATCGACTGGGGCCACAGATACGCAGTATTTT.

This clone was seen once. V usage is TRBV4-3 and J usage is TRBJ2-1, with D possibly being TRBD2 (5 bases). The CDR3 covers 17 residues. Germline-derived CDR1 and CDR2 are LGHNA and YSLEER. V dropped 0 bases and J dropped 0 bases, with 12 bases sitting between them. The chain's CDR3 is CASSQEGSKPSYNEQFF. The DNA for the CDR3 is TGCGCCAGCAGCCAAGAGGGGAGTAAACCCTCCTACAATGAGCAGTTCTTC.

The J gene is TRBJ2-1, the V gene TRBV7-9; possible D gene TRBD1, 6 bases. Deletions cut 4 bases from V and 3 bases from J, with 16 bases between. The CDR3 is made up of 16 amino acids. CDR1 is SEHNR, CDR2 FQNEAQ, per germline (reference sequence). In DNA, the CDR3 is TGTGCCAGCAGCTCCCAGTTACAGGGTCACTACAATGAGCAGTTCTTC. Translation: CASSSQLQGHYNEQFF. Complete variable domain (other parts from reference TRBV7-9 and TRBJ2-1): DTGVSQNPRHKITKRGQNVTFRCDPISEHNRLYWYRQTLGQGPEFLTYFQNEAQLEKSRLLSDRFSAERPKGSFSTLEIQRTEQGDSAMYLCASSSQLQGHYNEQFFGPGTRLTVL.

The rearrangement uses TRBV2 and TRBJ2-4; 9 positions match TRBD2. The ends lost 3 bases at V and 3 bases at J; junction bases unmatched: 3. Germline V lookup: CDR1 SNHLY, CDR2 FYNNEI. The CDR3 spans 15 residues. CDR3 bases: TGTGCCAGCAGTGACTCTAGCGGGGTCAAAAACATTCAGTACTTC. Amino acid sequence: CASSDSSGVKNIQYF.

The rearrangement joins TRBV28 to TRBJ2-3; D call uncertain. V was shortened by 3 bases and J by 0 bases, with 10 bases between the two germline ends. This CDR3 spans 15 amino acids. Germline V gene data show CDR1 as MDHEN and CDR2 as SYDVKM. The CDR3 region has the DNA TGTGCCAGCAGTTTTGTACAATCTAGCACAGATACGCAGTATTTT. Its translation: CASSFVQSSTDTQYF.

DNA of the CDR3: TGTGCCAGCAGTTACTCTAATGAGCAGTTCTTC. Amino acid sequence: CASSYSNEQFF. The rearrangement links TRBV6-5 to TRBJ2-1; no definite D call. This CDR3 is built from 11 residues. Germline V gene sequence: CDR1 MNHEY, CDR2 SVGAGI. Trimming stripped 0 bases from V and 7 bases from J, with 1 base between.

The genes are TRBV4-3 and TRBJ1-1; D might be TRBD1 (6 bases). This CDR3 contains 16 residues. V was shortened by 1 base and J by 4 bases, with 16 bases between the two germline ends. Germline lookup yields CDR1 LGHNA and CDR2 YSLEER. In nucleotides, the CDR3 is TGCGCCAGCAGCCAAGCGTGGGGGGCGGGGAGCACTGAAGCTTTCTTT. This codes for CASSQAWGAGSTEAFF.

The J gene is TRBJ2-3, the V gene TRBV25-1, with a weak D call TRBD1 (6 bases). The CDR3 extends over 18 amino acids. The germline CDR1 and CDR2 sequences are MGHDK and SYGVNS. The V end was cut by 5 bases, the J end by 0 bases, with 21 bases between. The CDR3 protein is CASSTHHNTGSSTDTQYF. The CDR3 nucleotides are TGTGCCAGCAGTACACACCATAACACAGGGTCGAGCACAGATACGCAGTATTTT.

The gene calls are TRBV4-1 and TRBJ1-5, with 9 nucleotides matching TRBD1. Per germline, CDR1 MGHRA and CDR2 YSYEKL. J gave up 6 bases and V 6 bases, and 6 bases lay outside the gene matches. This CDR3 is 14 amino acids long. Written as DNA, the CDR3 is TGCGCCAGCAGGCAACAGGGGGCGGGTCAGCCCCAGCATTTT. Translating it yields CASRQQGAGQPQHF.

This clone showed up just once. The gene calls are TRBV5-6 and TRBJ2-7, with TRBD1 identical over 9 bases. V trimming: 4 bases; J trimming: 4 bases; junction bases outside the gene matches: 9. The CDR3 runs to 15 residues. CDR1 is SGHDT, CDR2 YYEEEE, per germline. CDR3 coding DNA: TGTGCCAGCAGCCCGGACAGGGGTTTGGAGTACGAGCAGTACTTC. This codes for CASSPDRGLEYEQYF.

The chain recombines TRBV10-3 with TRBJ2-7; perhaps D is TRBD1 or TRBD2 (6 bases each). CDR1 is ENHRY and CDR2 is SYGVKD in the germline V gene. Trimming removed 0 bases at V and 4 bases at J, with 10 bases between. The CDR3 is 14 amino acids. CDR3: CAISESGGGYEQYV. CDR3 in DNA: TGTGCCATCAGTGAGTCTGGAGGGGGGTACGAGCAGTACGTC.

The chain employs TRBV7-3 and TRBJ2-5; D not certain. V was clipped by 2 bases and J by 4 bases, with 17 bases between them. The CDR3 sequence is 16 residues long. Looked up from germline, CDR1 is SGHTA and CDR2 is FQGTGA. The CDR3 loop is CASSLSGRSPRETQYF. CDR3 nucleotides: TGTGCCAGCAGCTTATCCGGAAGGTCCCCTAGAGAGACCCAGTACTTC.

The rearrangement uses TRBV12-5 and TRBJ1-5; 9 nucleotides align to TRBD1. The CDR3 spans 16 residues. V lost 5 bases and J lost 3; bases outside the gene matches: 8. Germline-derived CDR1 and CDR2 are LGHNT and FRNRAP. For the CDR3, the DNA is TGTGCTAGTGGTAAAGCCAGACAGGGGGACAATCAGCCCCAGCATTTT. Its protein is CASGKARQGDNQPQHF.

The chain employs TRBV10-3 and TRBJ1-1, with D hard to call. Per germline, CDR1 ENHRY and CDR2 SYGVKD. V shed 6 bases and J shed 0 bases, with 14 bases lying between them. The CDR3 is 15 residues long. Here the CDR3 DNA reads TGTGCCATCAGCCTAATGGTGGGGTTGAACACTGAAGCTTTCTTT. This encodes CAISLMVGLNTEAFF.